These 2 T cell receptor beta chains originate from one sample sequenced in a study of T cell changes during pregnancy in multiple sclerosis. Some clones are missing from TCRdb's copy, which holds only in-frame ones; the method was immunoSEQ multiplex PCR. This table has around 84,000 clones, around 94% appearing once. Sequencing was performed on peripheral blood, taken in the second trimester of pregnancy. The receptor set was obtained from a female donor in good health, enrolled as a control in a pregnancy study.

CDR3 sequence (DNA): TGTGCCAGCAGTGAAGACAGGGGAGTGAATACGCAGTATTTT. Translating it yields CASSEDRGVNTQYF. This chain connects TRBV6-1 to TRBJ2-3; 7 nucleotides agree with TRBD1. J lost 7 bases, V lost 1 base, and 5 bases had no gene match. There are 14 residues in the CDR3. CDR1 and CDR2 from the germline V gene are MNHNS and SASEGT.

V gene TRBV5-5 combines with J gene TRBJ2-1, with 14 bases lining up with TRBD2. V lost 4 bases to trimming and J lost 9 bases; unmatched junction nucleotides: 6. This CDR3 spans 15 amino acids. CDR1 is SGHKS, CDR2 YYEKEE, per germline (reference sequence). The CDR3 DNA sequence: TGTGCCAGCAGCCGACTAGCGGGAGGGCCAGGTGAGCAGTTCTTC. The encoded protein is CASSRLAGGPGEQFF.